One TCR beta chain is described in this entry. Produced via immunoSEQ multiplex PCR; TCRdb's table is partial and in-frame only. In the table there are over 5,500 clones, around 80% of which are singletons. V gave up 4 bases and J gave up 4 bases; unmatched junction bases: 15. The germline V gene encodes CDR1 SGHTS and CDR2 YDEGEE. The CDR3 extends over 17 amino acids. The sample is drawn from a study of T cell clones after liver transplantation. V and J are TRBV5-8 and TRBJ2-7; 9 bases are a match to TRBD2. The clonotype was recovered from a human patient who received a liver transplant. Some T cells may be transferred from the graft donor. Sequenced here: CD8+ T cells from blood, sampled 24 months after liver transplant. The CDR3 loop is CASSPEDPSGTSYEQYF. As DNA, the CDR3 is TGTGCCAGCAGCCCGGAGGATCCTAGCGGGACCTCATACGAGCAGTACTTC.